What follows are 30 T cell receptor beta chains derived from one specimen sequenced in a study of T cells in Graves' hyperthyroidism and ophthalmopathy. RNA transcripts served as the template for amplifying TCR beta CDR3 regions. First-round RT-PCR of the TCR CDR3 relied on the HTBI primer set. TCRdb processed the multiplex PCR reads anew with MiXCR; each CDR3 protein has one entry. The sample includes around 490,000 distinct CDR3 sequences, about 20% of them seen just once. Sequences were obtained from blood. The receptors derive from a man aged 40-49 years with Graves' ophthalmopathy.

The rearrangement uses TRBV5-1 and TRBJ2-1; 8 bases are shared with TRBD2. Germline-derived CDR1 and CDR2 are SGHRS and YFSETQ. V lost 0 bases to trimming and J lost 7 bases; unmatched junction nucleotides: 3. The CDR3 loop spans 14 amino acids. The CDR3 loop reads CASSLEASGNEQFF. CDR3 bases: TGCGCCAGCAGCTTGGAGGCTAGCGGGAATGAGCAGTTCTTC.

There are a few counts of this clonotype. This chain connects TRBV10-3 to TRBJ1-1; no definite D call. Trimming cost V 2 bases and J 2 bases, with 9 bases left between them. The germline V gene has CDR1 ENHRY and CDR2 SYGVKD. CDR3 length: 14 amino acids. The CDR3 loop is CAISETASNTEAFF. The CDR3 DNA sequence: TGTGCCATCAGTGAGACAGCCTCAAACACTGAAGCTTTCTTT.

This chain uses TRBV6-1 with TRBJ2-3; D is ambiguous. V gave up 5 bases and J gave up 2 bases, with 8 bases separating them. Germline values: CDR1 MNHNS, CDR2 SASEGT. The CDR3 is made up of 13 amino acids. CDR3 loop: CASSPLNTDTQYF. CDR3 DNA sequence: TGTGCCAGCAGTCCCCTGAACACAGATACGCAGTATTTT.

This clonotype was picked up many times. The chain uses TRBV2 and TRBJ1-1; 10 bases align to TRBD1. The CDR3 extends over 18 amino acids. Germline V gene sequence: CDR1 SNHLY, CDR2 FYNNEI. After removal of 8 bases from V and 0 bases from J, the junction contained 15 bases not matched to a gene. The CDR3 loop reads CASRQGTGERRMNTEAFF. As DNA, the CDR3 is TGTGCCAGCCGGCAGGGGACAGGGGAAAGAAGGATGAACACTGAAGCTTTCTTT.

The chain carries TRBV11-2 and TRBJ2-1; D not certain. The CDR3 spans 16 residues. V was trimmed by 5 bases and J by 4 bases, leaving 18 bases between them. Germline V gene sequence: CDR1 SGHAT, CDR2 FQNNGV. DNA of the CDR3: TGTGCCAGCAGCCCCTCGGCGCTAGAACGGTACAATGAGCAGTTCTTC. Amino acid sequence: CASSPSALERYNEQFF. The variable domain in full, with the rest retrieved from reference TRBV11-2 and TRBJ2-1, is EAGVAQSPRYKIIEKRQSVAFWCNPISGHATLYWYQQILGQGPKLLIQFQNNGVVDDSQLPKDRFSAERLKGVDSTLKIQPAKLEDSAVYLCASSPSALERYNEQFFGPGTRLTVL.

This clonotype was counted a few times. The chain combines TRBV29-1 with TRBJ2-3; maybe TRBD2 (6 bases). The germline gives CDR1 SQVTM, CDR2 ANQGSEA. The length of the CDR3 is 13 residues. V lost 3 bases and J 1 base, leaving 8 bases between the germline ends. For the CDR3, the DNA is TGCAGCGTTGACGGGGGACGCACAGATACGCAGTATTTT. Its protein product is CSVDGGRTDTQYF.

This chain's CDR3 is CASSFGVRPYEQYF. The CDR3 DNA is TGTGCCAGCAGTTTCGGAGTGAGGCCCTACGAGCAGTACTTC. The chain couples TRBV12-3 or TRBV12-4 to TRBJ2-7, with D unresolved. This CDR3 contains 14 residues. The V end lost 3 bases, the J end lost 2 bases, and 11 bases lay between the germline ends.

This clonotype was counted a few times. This chain links TRBV5-8 with TRBJ2-7; 9 positions agree with TRBD1. Germline CDR1 is SGHTS and CDR2 is YDEGEE. V dropped 7 bases and J dropped 6; count of bases not matched to a gene: 11. The CDR3 covers 14 residues. CDR3 sequence: CASGFWTGAREQYF. CDR3 in DNA: TGTGCCAGCGGATTCTGGACAGGGGCGCGCGAGCAGTACTTC.

V gene TRBV7-3 combines with J gene TRBJ1-5; 8 nucleotides agree with TRBD1. The germline CDR1 and CDR2 sequences are SGHTA and FQGTGA. The CDR3 runs 13 residues. J was trimmed by 11 bases and V by 6 bases; bases with no gene match: 9. CDR3 loop: CASSQDREQSQHF. The CDR3 DNA reads TGTGCCAGCAGTCAGGACAGGGAACAGTCCCAGCATTTT.

In its sample, this clonotype was seen many times. V usage is TRBV20-1 and J usage is TRBJ1-5; maybe TRBD1 (6 bases). The CDR3 is 16 amino acids. CDR1 is DFQATT and CDR2 is SNEGSKA in the germline V gene (reference sequence). V lost 3 bases and J 11 bases, leaving 26 bases between the germline ends. CDR3 region: CSASYGRLTGTGTQHF. CDR3 DNA: TGCAGTGCTAGTTATGGAAGATTGACGGGTACAGGGACCCAGCATTTT.

This clonotype was counted only a few times. The gene calls are TRBV7-9 and TRBJ2-5; 9 bases are a match to TRBD2. The V gene's germline CDR1 is SEHNR and CDR2 FQNEAQ (reference sequence). The CDR3 sequence is 16 residues long. Trimming cost V 4 bases and J 4 bases; bases outside gene matches: 10. The CDR3 sequence is CASSSRKLLAGETQYF. The CDR3 DNA is TGTGCCAGCAGCTCTAGAAAATTACTAGCGGGAGAGACCCAGTACTTC.

The rearrangement uses TRBV30 and TRBJ1-2; D gene ambiguous. Trimming stripped 8 bases from V and 7 bases from J, with 17 bases between. Germline V gene data show CDR1 as GTSNPN and CDR2 as SVGIG (reference sequence). The CDR3 spans 12 residues. CDR3 amino acids: CAGMSGIVGYTF. The DNA for the CDR3 is TGTGCCGGCATGTCTGGGATAGTTGGCTACACCTTC.

This clonotype was counted between two and nine times. The chain uses TRBV27 and TRBJ1-5; D not resolved. CDR3 length: 13 residues. Germline-derived CDR1 and CDR2 are MNHEY and SMNVEV (reference sequence). The V end was cut by 5 bases, the J end by 3 bases, with 8 bases between. The CDR3 DNA follows: TGTGCCAGCAGTGCATCCCTCAATCAGCCCCAGCATTTT. Encoded protein: CASSASLNQPQHF.

The V call is TRBV4-1, the J call TRBJ1-6; D unresolved. The CDR3 spans 15 residues. Trimming left V 0 bases short and J 3 bases short, with 6 bases between. Germline assignment: CDR1 MGHRA and CDR2 YSYEKL. As DNA, the CDR3 is TGCGCCAGCAGCCAAGAACCAGGCTATAATTCACCCCTCCACTTT. Translated: CASSQEPGYNSPLHF.

This clonotype was counted only a few times. The chain employs TRBV6-2 or TRBV6-3 and TRBJ2-2; D could derive from TRBD1 or TRBD2 (6 bases each). There are 15 residues in the CDR3. Trimming removed 7 bases from V and 6 bases from J, with 18 bases in between. Per germline, CDR1 MNHEY and CDR2 SVGEGT. DNA for the CDR3: TGTGCCAGCACCCAAATGGGGGGCGAGGCCGGGGAGCTGTTTTTT. It specifies CASTQMGGEAGELFF.

The gene calls are TRBV6-1 and TRBJ2-3, with D possibly matching TRBD1 (5 bases). V was pared by 6 bases and J by 6 bases, with 19 bases between. This CDR3 region has 15 residues. Germline loops: CDR1 MNHNS, CDR2 SASEGT. In DNA form, the CDR3 reads TGTGCCAGCAGCTACCGACAGCTCCACCATGATACGCAGTATTTT. Protein sequence: CASSYRQLHHDTQYF.

This clonotype was recorded a few times. The J gene is TRBJ1-4, the V gene TRBV5-1, with D uncertain. Trimming stripped 4 bases from V and 6 bases from J, with 13 bases between. This CDR3 comprises 14 residues. The V gene's germline CDR1 is SGHRS and CDR2 YFSETQ. The CDR3 bases are TGCGCCAGCAGCCGGTGGGGTGAAGATGAAAAACTGTTTTTT. This translates into CASSRWGEDEKLFF.

In its sample, this clonotype was seen many times. The rearrangement links TRBV30 to TRBJ2-7, with D possibly being TRBD1 (6 bases). The CDR3 loop spans 12 amino acids. CDR1 is GTSNPN and CDR2 is SVGIG in the germline V gene (reference sequence). Trimming stripped 3 bases from V and 9 bases from J, with 15 bases between. The CDR3 loop reads CAWRLQGLRQYF. Written as DNA, the CDR3 is TGTGCCTGGAGGCTACAGGGCCTCCGGCAGTACTTC. The full variable domain, with the rest looked up from reference TRBV30 and TRBJ2-7, is SQTIHQWPATLVQPVGSPLSLECTVEGTSNPNLYWYRQAAGRGLQLLFYSVGIGQISSEVPQNLSASRPQDRQFILSSKKLLLSDSGFYLCAWRLQGLRQYFGPGTRLTVT.

J is TRBJ2-7 and V is TRBV6-1, with D unclear. CDR1 and CDR2 from the germline V gene are MNHNS and SASEGT. Trimming removed 10 bases from V and 0 bases from J, with 16 bases in between. The CDR3 extends over 14 amino acids. The CDR3 nucleotides read TGTGCCACCCCGTTCACGGGCAGCTCCTACGAGCAGTACTTC. It codes for CATPFTGSSYEQYF.

The chain is built from TRBV20-1 and TRBJ1-1; no clear D. Germline CDR1 and CDR2: DFQATT and SNEGSKA (reference sequence). The CDR3 extends over 13 amino acids. Deletions cut 3 bases from V and 0 bases from J, with 8 bases between. CDR3 region: CSASLALNTEAFF. CDR3 bases: TGCAGTGCTAGCCTAGCCCTGAACACTGAAGCTTTCTTT.

This clonotype was seen many times. The chain links TRBV7-2 to TRBJ2-5, with 9 bases identical to TRBD1. CDR1 and CDR2 from the germline V gene are SGHTA and FQGNSA. The length of the CDR3 is 14 residues. V lost 2 bases to trimming and J lost 9 bases; unmatched junction nucleotides: 7. CDR3 in amino acids: CASSLFPDRGAQYF. CDR3 DNA: TGTGCCAGCAGCTTATTCCCGGACAGGGGAGCCCAGTACTTC.

This chain links TRBV7-8 with TRBJ2-1; D is unclear. The V gene's germline CDR1 is SGHVS and CDR2 FQNEAQ. This CDR3 comprises 12 residues. Trimming removed 2 bases from V and 10 bases from J, with 9 bases in between. CDR3 in amino acids: CASSLRVEEQFF. The DNA for the CDR3 is TGTGCCAGCAGCTTACGGGTGGAGGAGCAGTTCTTC.

This clonotype was observed at least ten times. J is TRBJ1-1 and V is TRBV3-1, with D uncertain. V was shortened by 5 bases and J by 0 bases, with 10 bases between the two germline ends. The CDR3 runs 14 residues. Germline V CDR1 and CDR2: LGHDT, YNNKEL (reference sequence). The CDR3 region has the DNA TGTGCCAGCAGCTCCTCCCAGGTGAACACTGAAGCTTTCTTT. Translating gives CASSSSQVNTEAFF.

The sample holds a few counts of this clonotype. The V gene is TRBV24-1, the J gene TRBJ2-1; 7 nucleotides align to TRBD2. CDR1 KGHDR and CDR2 SFDVKD come from the germline V gene. The CDR3 is 16 amino acids. With V trimmed by 0 bases and J by 1 base, 2 bases remained unmatched. The CDR3 loop reads CATSDLGLGSYNEQFF. CDR3 DNA: TGTGCCACCAGTGATTTGGGACTAGGATCCTACAATGAGCAGTTCTTC.

The rearrangement links TRBV12-5 to TRBJ1-2; no definite D call. Trimming took off 0 bases at V and 5 bases at J, with 13 bases between the two ends. The CDR3 extends over 15 amino acids. Per the germline V gene, CDR1 is LGHNT and CDR2 is FRNRAP. As DNA, the CDR3 is TGTGCTAGTGGTTTGGTACCCCGACTAAGGTATGGCTACACCTTC. This translates into CASGLVPRLRYGYTF.

This rearrangement joins TRBV11-1 to TRBJ2-1, with 8 nucleotides matching TRBD2. This CDR3 comprises 17 residues. Losses at the gene ends were 5 bases for V and 3 bases for J; bases not matched to a gene: 12. CDR1 and CDR2 (germline): SGHAT, FQDESV (reference sequence). The DNA for the CDR3 is TGTGCCAGCAGCCCGGACCCGGCTAGCGGGTTCTACAATGAGCAGTTCTTC. Amino acid sequence: CASSPDPASGFYNEQFF.

The sample holds a few counts of this clonotype. The chain links TRBV6-1 to TRBJ1-6; D remains unclear. Germline loops: CDR1 MNHNS, CDR2 SASEGT. CDR3 length: 14 residues. V dropped 6 bases and J dropped 8 bases, with 14 bases sitting between them. The CDR3 loop reads CASSPKRADSPLHF. CDR3 nucleotides: TGTGCCAGCAGCCCCAAGAGGGCGGATTCACCCCTCCACTTT.

Note on this clonotype: A junction boundary mismatches the germline segment, possibly from a read error. The chain joins TRBV20-1 to TRBJ1-2, with no clear D. This CDR3 spans 12 amino acids. CDR1 is DFQATT, CDR2 SNEGSKA, per germline (reference sequence). CDR3 region: CSAGDYNYGYTF. CDR3 in DNA: TGCAGTGCTGGAGATTATAACTATGGCTACACCTTC.

This clonotype was seen many times. The chain is built from TRBV5-1 and TRBJ1-1; TRBD1 is a possible D gene (5 bases). Germline V gives CDR1 SGHRS, CDR2 YFSETQ. CDR3 length: 16 amino acids. With 0 bases removed from V and 1 base from J, the gap between germline ends came to 13 bases. CDR3 protein: CASSLEGTGSNTEAFF. In DNA, the CDR3 is TGCGCCAGCAGCTTGGAGGGGACTGGCTCGAACACTGAAGCTTTCTTT.

This clonotype was seen many times. The chain carries TRBV7-8 and TRBJ2-7; weak D call: TRBD2 (6 bases). Germline assignment: CDR1 SGHVS and CDR2 FQNEAQ. V was cut by 5 bases and J by 5 bases, with 10 bases left in between. The CDR3 totals 12 residues. The CDR3: CASSPGSNEQYF. The CDR3 nucleotides read TGTGCCAGCAGCCCCGGGAGTAACGAGCAGTACTTC.